Listed below are T cell receptor beta chains from one sample, sequenced in a study of lymphopenia after photon versus proton radiotherapy. The repertoire was sequenced with immunoSEQ multiplex PCR; TCRdb's copy has only in-frame clones and lacks some. Counted here are roughly 64,000 clones, about nine tenths occurring once; the ten biggest clones make up 13%. The sequences come from peripheral blood, collected from a patient treated with proton-based radiotherapy. Receptors originate from a man older than 75 with esophageal cancer. Each CDR3 is given with its conserved first and last residue. D genes are given only for firm matches. Expanded clones are given a class, and other clones once, few, many or no size at all.

abundance	d_gene	v_gene	j_gene	CDR3nt	CDR3aa
.	TRBD2	TRBV19	TRBJ2-1	TGTGCCAGTAGTACCTCAGGACTAGCGGGTTATGAGCAGTTCTTC	CASSTSGLAGYEQFF
.	.	TRBV12-5	TRBJ2-7	TGTGCTAGTGGTTTGCGCGATAACCTCGACGAGCAGTACTTC	CASGLRDNLDEQYF
.	TRBD2	TRBV7-2	TRBJ2-5	TGTGCCAGCAGCTTAGAAGGGCTAGCGGGGGGGCATAGGGACTTC	CASSLEGLAGGHRDF
.	TRBD2	TRBV5-4	TRBJ2-7	TGTGCCAGCAGCCGGACTAGTGGCAACTACGAGCAGTACTTC	CASSRTSGNYEQYF
.	TRBD2	TRBV13	TRBJ2-5	TGTGCCAGCAGCATGGGACTAGCGGGAGTGTCGGAGACCCAGTACTTC	CASSMGLAGVSETQYF
.	.	TRBV2	TRBJ1-5	TGTGCCAGCAGTGCGTGGGATAGCAATCAGCCCCAGCATTTT	CASSAWDSNQPQHF
.	.	TRBV4-2	TRBJ1-4	TGTGCCAGCAGCCAAGATTTAAATGAAAAACTGTTTTTT	CASSQDLNEKLFF
.	TRBD1	TRBV9	TRBJ2-5	TGTGCCAGCAGCGTAGCGAACGACAGGGCTTGGGAGACCCAGTACTTC	CASSVANDRAWETQYF
.	.	TRBV14	TRBJ2-3	TGTGCCAGCAGCCAAGATGCGGTGACAGATACGCAGTATTTT	CASSQDAVTDTQYF
.	.	TRBV7-9	TRBJ2-7	TGTGCCAGCAGCTTAGTCAGGGAGAGGGCGTACGAGCAGTACTTC	CASSLVRERAYEQYF
once	.	TRBV7-4	TRBJ2-7	TGTGCCAGCAGCTTGGGGACTTATCAATACGAGCAGTACTTC	CASSLGTYQYEQYF
.	.	TRBV6-5	TRBJ2-3	TGTGCCAGCAGTTATCAGGCGGAGGATACGCAGTATTTT	CASSYQAEDTQYF
.	TRBD1	TRBV5-4	TRBJ1-5	TGTGCCAGCAGCTTGGACAGGGGGCCATTTCAGCCCCAGCATTTT	CASSLDRGPFQPQHF
.	.	TRBV7-9	TRBJ2-7	TGTGCCAGCAGCTTAGCCAGAGGGGTCCACGAGCAGTACTTC	CASSLARGVHEQYF
.	TRBD1	TRBV14	TRBJ1-2	TGTGCCAGCAGCCAAGATCTTGATGGGACAGGGGGTGGCTACACCTTC	CASSQDLDGTGGGYTF
.	.	TRBV27	TRBJ2-6	TGTGCCAGCAGTTATCTGCAAACTGGGGCCAACGTCCTGACTTTC	CASSYLQTGANVLTF
.	.	TRBV5-1	TRBJ1-1	TGCGCCAGCAGCTCCGGTGTCGGCACTGAAGCTTTCTTT	CASSSGVGTEAFF
.	.	TRBV2	TRBJ1-1	TGTGCCAGCAGCGGGGGGATGAGCACTGAAGCTTTCTTT	CASSGGMSTEAFF